This TCR beta chain was recorded in a study of cytomegalovirus exposure and HLA in healthy donors. This CDR3 has 14 amino acids. V lost 6 bases and J lost 0; bases outside the gene matches: 3. Germline CDR1 is ENHRY and CDR2 is SYGVKD. The study, taken as a whole, reports: Indistinguishable V segments, including TRBV6-2 and TRBV6-3, were excluded. Sequencing probably produced one cluster of sequence variants that were highly shared.

13 Jbeta primers and 60 Vbeta primers were used for the PCR. Generated by immunoSEQ multiplex PCR, the TCRdb table keeps only in-frame clones and is missing some. The table records around 170,000 clones, more than 80% of them present only once. A word on this clone: Its antigen remains unidentified.

The chain joins TRBV10-3 to TRBJ2-7, with 9 bases aligning to TRBD1. This receptor was identified in a woman between 45 and 60 years old in good health and CMV-seropositive. Specimen: PBMCs. The CDR3, as DNA: TGTGCCATCAGCACAGGGGGCCGCTCCTACGAGCAGTACTTC. It specifies CAISTGGRSYEQYF.